This is a list of T cell receptor beta chains from one sample in a study of tumor-infiltrating lymphocytes in localized non-small cell lung cancer. The repertoire was sequenced with immunoSEQ multiplex PCR; TCRdb's copy has only in-frame clones and lacks some. The table includes about 12,000 clones, 80% detected once. The sequencing sample was made of lung tumor tissue. The receptors stem from a human donor with non-small cell lung cancer. The CDR3 runs from the conserved cysteine through the conserved F or W. The D gene is left open where the match is weak. The size entry is marked missing in some rows and otherwise reads once, few, many or a size class.

CDR3aa: CASSLRQGYGNTIYF; CDR3nt: TGTGCCAGCAGCCTACGACAGGGCTACGGAAACACCATATATTTT; abundance: once; v_gene: TRBV11-2; j_gene: TRBJ1-3; d_gene: TRBD1
CDR3aa: CASTPGTGSSINEQYF; CDR3nt: TGTGCCAGCACGCCCGGGACAGGATCATCGATCAACGAGCAGTACTTC; abundance: NA; v_gene: TRBV19; j_gene: TRBJ2-7; d_gene: TRBD1
CDR3aa: CASIRDGNTEAFF; CDR3nt: TGTGCCAGCATAAGGGACGGTAACACTGAAGCTTTCTTT; abundance: few; v_gene: TRBV25-1; j_gene: TRBJ1-1; d_gene: NA
CDR3aa: CASSILDRVTEAFF; CDR3nt: TGTGCCAGCAGCATCCTTGACAGGGTAACTGAAGCTTTCTTT; abundance: few; v_gene: TRBV5-4; j_gene: TRBJ1-1; d_gene: TRBD1
CDR3aa: CASSFGTAETQYF; CDR3nt: TGTGCCAGCAGTTTCGGGACAGCAGAGACCCAGTACTTC; abundance: NA; v_gene: TRBV27; j_gene: TRBJ2-5; d_gene: TRBD1
CDR3aa: CASSYSADSSYEQYF; CDR3nt: TGTGCCAGCAGTTACTCGGCGGATAGCTCCTACGAGCAGTACTTC; abundance: NA; v_gene: TRBV6-6; j_gene: TRBJ2-7; d_gene: NA
CDR3aa: CASSSLGQAGTDTQYF; CDR3nt: TGTGCCAGCAGCTCATTGGGGCAGGCAGGAACAGATACGCAGTATTTT; abundance: few; v_gene: TRBV7-9; j_gene: TRBJ2-3; d_gene: NA
CDR3aa: CASSEHNKQFF; CDR3nt: TGTGCCAGCAGCGAACACAATAAGCAGTTCTTC; abundance: NA; v_gene: TRBV7-8; j_gene: TRBJ2-1; d_gene: NA
CDR3aa: CASSFQGRNQPQHF; CDR3nt: TGTGCCAGCAGCTTTCAGGGGCGGAATCAGCCCCAGCATTTT; abundance: NA; v_gene: TRBV5-6; j_gene: TRBJ1-5; d_gene: NA
CDR3aa: CASSSGGTGAPANYGYTF; CDR3nt: TGTGCCAGCAGCTCCGGGGGGACAGGGGCGCCCGCTAACTATGGCTACACCTTC; abundance: NA; v_gene: TRBV7-9; j_gene: TRBJ1-2; d_gene: TRBD1
CDR3aa: CASSLEQGFYGYTF; CDR3nt: TGTGCCAGCAGCTTAGAACAGGGGTTCTATGGCTACACCTTC; abundance: NA; v_gene: TRBV7-8; j_gene: TRBJ1-2; d_gene: TRBD1
CDR3aa: CASSPRTSGTDTQYF; CDR3nt: TGTGCCAGCTCACCCCGTACGAGTGGCACAGATACGCAGTATTTT; abundance: NA; v_gene: TRBV18; j_gene: TRBJ2-3; d_gene: NA
CDR3aa: CASSTRDFTDTQYF; CDR3nt: TGTGCCAGTAGTACCCGGGACTTCACAGATACGCAGTATTTT; abundance: NA; v_gene: TRBV19; j_gene: TRBJ2-3; d_gene: NA
CDR3aa: CAWSTGGRTEAFF; CDR3nt: TGTGCCTGGAGTACCGGGGGCCGAACTGAAGCTTTCTTT; abundance: NA; v_gene: TRBV30; j_gene: TRBJ1-1; d_gene: NA
CDR3aa: CASSHGVDRGFVSHEQYF; CDR3nt: TGTGCCAGCAGCCATGGGGTAGACAGGGGGTTTGTTTCCCACGAGCAGTACTTC; abundance: NA; v_gene: TRBV5-6; j_gene: TRBJ2-7; d_gene: TRBD1
CDR3aa: CSARTDRGYTF; CDR3nt: TGCAGTGCCCGGACGGACCGTGGCTACACCTTC; abundance: NA; v_gene: TRBV20-1; j_gene: TRBJ1-2; d_gene: NA
CDR3aa: CASSPTTGGGTEAFF; CDR3nt: TGTGCCAGCTCACCGACGACAGGGGGAGGCACTGAAGCTTTCTTT; abundance: NA; v_gene: TRBV18; j_gene: TRBJ1-1; d_gene: TRBD1
CDR3aa: CASSRDLLYGYTF; CDR3nt: TGTGCCAGCAGCCGGGATCTCCTCTATGGCTACACCTTC; abundance: few; v_gene: TRBV2; j_gene: TRBJ1-2; d_gene: NA
CDR3aa: CASSSPGEYEQYF; CDR3nt: TGCGCCAGCAGTTCCCCCGGAGAGTACGAGCAGTACTTC; abundance: NA; v_gene: TRBV10-1; j_gene: TRBJ2-7; d_gene: NA
CDR3aa: CASSLGQGFYNSPLHF; CDR3nt: TGTGCCAGCAGCTTAGGACAGGGGTTCTATAATTCACCCCTCCACTTT; abundance: NA; v_gene: TRBV7-9; j_gene: TRBJ1-6; d_gene: TRBD1
CDR3aa: CSVEDGGATEAFF; CDR3nt: TGCAGCGTTGAAGATGGGGGGGCCACTGAAGCTTTCTTT; abundance: NA; v_gene: TRBV29-1; j_gene: TRBJ1-1; d_gene: NA
CDR3aa: CASSDGMDGYGYTF; CDR3nt: TGTGCCAGCAGTGATGGGATGGACGGCTATGGCTACACCTTC; abundance: NA; v_gene: TRBV6-4; j_gene: TRBJ1-2; d_gene: NA
CDR3aa: CASSYSGQNYEQYF; CDR3nt: TGTGCCAGCAGTTACTCGGGACAGAACTACGAGCAGTACTTC; abundance: NA; v_gene: TRBV6-6; j_gene: TRBJ2-7; d_gene: TRBD1
CDR3aa: CASSQEGSFYEQYF; CDR3nt: TGCGCCAGCAGCCAAGAGGGCAGCTTCTACGAGCAGTACTTC; abundance: NA; v_gene: TRBV4-3; j_gene: TRBJ2-7; d_gene: NA
CDR3aa: CASIRDPGTNEKLFF; CDR3nt: TGTGCCAGCATTCGGGACCCGGGCACTAATGAAAAACTGTTTTTT; abundance: NA; v_gene: TRBV6-1; j_gene: TRBJ1-4; d_gene: NA
CDR3aa: CASSFSFGTGGTEAFF; CDR3nt: TGTGCCAGCAGCTTTTCATTCGGGACAGGGGGCACTGAAGCTTTCTTT; abundance: NA; v_gene: TRBV13; j_gene: TRBJ1-1; d_gene: TRBD1
CDR3aa: CATREVGHTEAFF; CDR3nt: TGTGCCACCCGTGAGGTGGGGCACACTGAAGCTTTCTTT; abundance: NA; v_gene: TRBV6-5; j_gene: TRBJ1-1; d_gene: NA
CDR3aa: CASSYAGEQYF; CDR3nt: TGTGCCAGCAGTTACGCCGGGGAGCAGTACTTC; abundance: NA; v_gene: TRBV6-6; j_gene: TRBJ2-7; d_gene: NA
CDR3aa: CASSQVSSAYGYTF; CDR3nt: TGTGCCAGCAGCCAAGTGTCGTCCGCCTATGGCTACACCTTC; abundance: NA; v_gene: TRBV14; j_gene: TRBJ1-2; d_gene: NA
CDR3aa: CASSHGGDRRDEKLFF; CDR3nt: TGTGCCAGCAGCCACGGAGGGGACAGGCGCGACGAAAAACTGTTTTTT; abundance: NA; v_gene: TRBV5-4; j_gene: TRBJ1-4; d_gene: TRBD1
CDR3aa: CASRTRGVSYEQYF; CDR3nt: TGTGCCAGCAGGACTCGAGGGGTCTCCTACGAGCAGTACTTC; abundance: NA; v_gene: TRBV6-6; j_gene: TRBJ2-7; d_gene: NA
CDR3aa: CSVGQGNYGYTF; CDR3nt: TGCAGCGTCGGACAGGGGAACTATGGCTACACCTTC; abundance: NA; v_gene: TRBV29-1; j_gene: TRBJ1-2; d_gene: TRBD1
CDR3aa: CASSIKTVNFIYGYTF; CDR3nt: TGTGCCAGTAGTATTAAGACAGTAAACTTCATCTATGGCTACACCTTC; abundance: NA; v_gene: TRBV19; j_gene: TRBJ1-2; d_gene: NA